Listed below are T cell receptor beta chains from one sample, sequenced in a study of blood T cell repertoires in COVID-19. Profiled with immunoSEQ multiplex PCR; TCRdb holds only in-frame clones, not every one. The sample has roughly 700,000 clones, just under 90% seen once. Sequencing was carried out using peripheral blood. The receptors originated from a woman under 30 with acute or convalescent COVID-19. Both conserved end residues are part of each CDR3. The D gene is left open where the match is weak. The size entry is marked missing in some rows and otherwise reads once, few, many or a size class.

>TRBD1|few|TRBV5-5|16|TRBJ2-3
TGTGCCAGCAGTTCTAACGCAGGGGGAAGCACAGATACGCAGTATTTT
CASSSNAGGSTDTQYF
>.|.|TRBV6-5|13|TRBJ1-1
TGTGCCAGCAGCCAAGGTAGTCGCGGTGAAGCTTTCTTT
CASSQGSRGEAFF
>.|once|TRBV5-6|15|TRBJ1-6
TGTGCCAGCAGCCGCCGGCCAGGGTATAATTCACCCCTCCACTTT
CASSRRPGYNSPLHF
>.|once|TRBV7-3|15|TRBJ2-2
TGTGCCAGCAGCCCAGGCCCCATTAACACCGGGGAGCTGTTTTTT
CASSPGPINTGELFF
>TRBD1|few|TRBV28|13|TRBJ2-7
TGTGCCAGCACCGCGGGACAGGGCTACGAGCAGTACTTC
CASTAGQGYEQYF
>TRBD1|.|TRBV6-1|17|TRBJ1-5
TGTGCCAGCAGTGAGAAAGGACAGGGGGCCGACAATCAGCCCCAGCATTTT
CASSEKGQGADNQPQHF
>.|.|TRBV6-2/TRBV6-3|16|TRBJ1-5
TGTGCCAGCAGTTACTCGCGGAGAAGTAGCAATCAGCCCCAGCATTTT
CASSYSRRSSNQPQHF
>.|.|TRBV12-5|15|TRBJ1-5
TGTGCTAGTGGTTTGGGGGAGGCGGCCAATCAGCCCCAGCATTTT
CASGLGEAANQPQHF
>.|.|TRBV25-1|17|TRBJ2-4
TGTGCCAGCAGTGATCACCTCGGGGGAACCGGCAAAAACATTCAGTACTTC
CASSDHLGGTGKNIQYF
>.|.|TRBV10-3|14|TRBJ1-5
TGTGCCATCAGTGAGACGGGGAACAATCAGCCCCAGCATTTT
CAISETGNNQPQHF
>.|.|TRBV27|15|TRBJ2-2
TGTGCCAGCAGTTACGGGTTAATGATGGCCGGGGAGCTGTTTTTT
CASSYGLMMAGELFF
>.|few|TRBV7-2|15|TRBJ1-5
TGTGCCAGCAGCTTAGGGGCAGGGTTGGGTCAGCCCCAGCATTTT
CASSLGAGLGQPQHF
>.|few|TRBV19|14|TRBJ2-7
TGTGCCAGCGCCACACCGGGACAAAACTACGAGCAGTACTTC
CASATPGQNYEQYF
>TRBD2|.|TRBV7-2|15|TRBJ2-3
TGTGCCAGCAGCCTTAGCGGGGGGGACCCAGATACGCAGTATTTT
CASSLSGGDPDTQYF
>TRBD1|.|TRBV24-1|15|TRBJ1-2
TGTGCCACCAGTGACCCCGGACAGGGGGCGGGTGGCTACACCTTC
CATSDPGQGAGGYTF
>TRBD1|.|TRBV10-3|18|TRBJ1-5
TGTGCCATCAGCCAAACCGGGACAGGGGACAATAGCAATCAGCCCCAGCATTTT
CAISQTGTGDNSNQPQHF
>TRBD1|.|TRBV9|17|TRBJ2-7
TGTGCCAGCAGCGTAGGTGGGTTGGGGACAGGGACCTACGAGCAGTACTTC
CASSVGGLGTGTYEQYF
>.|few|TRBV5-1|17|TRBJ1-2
TGCGCCAGCAGCTTGTGGGTCACAGTAGACAGCTACTATGGCTACACCTTC
CASSLWVTVDSYYGYTF
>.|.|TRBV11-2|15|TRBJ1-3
TGTGCCAGCACCGCGAGAGGGTCCTCTGGAAACACCATATATTTT
CASTARGSSGNTIYF
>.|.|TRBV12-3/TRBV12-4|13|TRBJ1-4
TGTGCCAGCAGTTTAGGTGCGTTTGAAAAACTGTTTTTT
CASSLGAFEKLFF
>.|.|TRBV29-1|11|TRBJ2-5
TGCAGCGTTCTCCTACAAGAGACCCAGTACTTC
CSVLLQETQYF
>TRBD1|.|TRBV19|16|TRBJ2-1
TGTGCCAGTAGTATAGCCCCAGGGGGCTGGAACAATGAGCAGTTCTTC
CASSIAPGGWNNEQFF